This T cell receptor (beta chain) was sequenced during a study of glioma-infiltrating T cells. Regarding the study as a whole: Only very few CDR3 sequences appeared in both tissue and blood. Above-expected tissue-blood divergence occurred in all gliomas, most in low-grade ones.

Using RNA template, CDR3s of TCR alpha and beta were amplified with iRepertoire arm-PCR. For one-step reverse transcription and amplification, 100-400 ng of tissue mRNA or PBMC total RNA was used. MiXCR, applied by TCRdb to the multiplex PCR reads, yields one record per CDR3 protein. The sample carries over 90,000 distinct CDR3 sequences, about 30% recorded once. Turning to this clonotype: Its matching antigen is unknown.

Sequenced material: glioma tissue, nonneoplastic brain tissue, or PBMCs (not recorded which). The sequence derives from a human donor with low-grade glioma or glioblastoma, undergoing nonglioma brain surgery, or in good health (not recorded which).

The CDR3 nucleotides read TGCAGTGCCCCCGTAGGCGGGGGGCCCCGGTACTACAATGAGCAGTTCTTC. This sequence encodes CSAPVGGGPRYYNEQFF. V and J are TRBV20-1 and TRBJ2-1, with 8 positions matching TRBD2. The CDR3 contains 17 residues. The germline CDR1 and CDR2 sequences are DFQATT and SNEGSKA (reference sequence). V gave up 6 bases and J gave up 3 bases; unmatched junction bases: 16.